The 5 T cell receptor beta chains reported below all come from one sample, sequenced in a study of a mutant IDH1 vaccine in newly diagnosed glioma. Repertoires were generated with immunoSEQ multiplex PCR, while TCRdb's copy carries only in-frame clones and drops some. The table records about 34,000 clones, 80% of them present only once. The time point was: baseline, week 1 (first vaccination visit). Treatment described: pre-vaccination baseline after standard-of-care therapy. The material sequenced was peripheral blood mononuclear cells (PBMCs), taken from a glioma patient treated with radiotherapy, temozolomide or both. The receptor set was obtained from a man aged 45-65 years with glioma. Some clones in this sample may be carry-over from other donors' samples.

The gene calls are TRBV6-6 and TRBJ2-7; D ambiguous. Looked up from germline, CDR1 is MNHNY and CDR2 is SVGAGI (reference sequence). This CDR3 is built from 15 residues. V dropped 6 bases and J dropped 3 bases, with 18 bases sitting between them. Here the CDR3 DNA reads TGTGCCAGCAGCCCGTCGTGGACCTCCTTCTACGAGCAGTACTTC. The encoded protein is CASSPSWTSFYEQYF.

The chain is built from TRBV5-6 and TRBJ2-5; D gene ambiguous. The CDR3 runs to 14 residues. V gave up 1 base and J gave up 13 bases, with 20 bases separating them. The V gene's germline CDR1 is SGHDT and CDR2 YYEEEE. CDR3 amino acids: CASSLYGSRGAPYF. The DNA for the CDR3 is TGTGCCAGCAGCTTGTACGGTAGTAGAGGTGCCCCGTACTTC.

The chain links TRBV4-3 to TRBJ2-3, with no clear D. The germline V and J ends were trimmed by 2 bases and 3 bases, with 9 bases remaining between them. Germline V CDR1 and CDR2: LGHNA, YSLEER. The CDR3 sequence is 14 residues long. The CDR3 reads CASSQRRDTDTQYF. As DNA, the CDR3 is TGCGCCAGCAGCCAAAGGCGAGATACAGATACGCAGTATTTT.

Only one count was recorded for this clone. The chain is built from TRBV18 and TRBJ2-7; D not resolved. Germline-derived CDR1 and CDR2 are KGHSH and LQKENI. This CDR3 has 12 residues. Trimming took off 3 bases at V and 0 bases at J, with 3 bases between the two ends. CDR3 region: CASSPRSYEQYF. CDR3 bases: TGTGCCAGCTCACCCCGCTCCTACGAGCAGTACTTC.

This clone has just one count. The CDR3: CASSRGAGDGEQYF. For the CDR3, the DNA is TGCGCCAGCAGCCGGGGAGCGGGAGATGGCGAGCAGTACTTC. The rearrangement joins TRBV5-1 to TRBJ2-7; the match to TRBD2 covers 8 bases. This CDR3 is built from 14 residues. In germline, CDR1 is SGHRS, CDR2 YFSETQ. The V and J ends lost 4 bases and 6 bases, in that order; junction bases with no gene match: 9.